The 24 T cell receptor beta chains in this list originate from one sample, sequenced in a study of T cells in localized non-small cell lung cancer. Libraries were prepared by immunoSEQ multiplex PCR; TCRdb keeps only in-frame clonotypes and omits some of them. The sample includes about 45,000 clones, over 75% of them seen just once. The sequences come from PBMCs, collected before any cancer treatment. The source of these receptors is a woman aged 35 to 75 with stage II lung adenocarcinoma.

This CDR3 reads CASSKRLAGQETQYF. The CDR3 region has the DNA TGTGCCAGTAGTAAAAGACTAGCGGGGCAAGAGACCCAGTACTTC. The chain joins TRBV19 to TRBJ2-5, with TRBD2 identical over 11 bases. Germline V gives CDR1 LNHDA, CDR2 SQIVND (reference sequence). CDR3 size: 15 residues. V lost 4 bases and J lost 2; bases outside the gene matches: 3.

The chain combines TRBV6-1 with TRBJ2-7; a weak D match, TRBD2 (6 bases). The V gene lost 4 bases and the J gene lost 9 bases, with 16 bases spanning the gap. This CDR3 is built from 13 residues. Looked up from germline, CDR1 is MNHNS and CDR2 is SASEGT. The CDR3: CASSAGVLRGQYF. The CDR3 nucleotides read TGTGCCAGCAGTGCGGGAGTTCTACGAGGGCAGTACTTC.

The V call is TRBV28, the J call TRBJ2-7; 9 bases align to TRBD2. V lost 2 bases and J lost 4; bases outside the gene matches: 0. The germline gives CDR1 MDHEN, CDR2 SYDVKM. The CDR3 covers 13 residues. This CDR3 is CASSLTSGYEQYF. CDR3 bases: TGTGCCAGCAGTTTAACTAGCGGGTACGAGCAGTACTTC.

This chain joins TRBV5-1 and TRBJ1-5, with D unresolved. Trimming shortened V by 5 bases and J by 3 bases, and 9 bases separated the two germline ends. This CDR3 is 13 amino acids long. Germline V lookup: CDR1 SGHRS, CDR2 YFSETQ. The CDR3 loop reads CASSSVPNQPQHF. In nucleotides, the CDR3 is TGCGCCAGCAGTTCAGTCCCCAATCAGCCCCAGCATTTT.

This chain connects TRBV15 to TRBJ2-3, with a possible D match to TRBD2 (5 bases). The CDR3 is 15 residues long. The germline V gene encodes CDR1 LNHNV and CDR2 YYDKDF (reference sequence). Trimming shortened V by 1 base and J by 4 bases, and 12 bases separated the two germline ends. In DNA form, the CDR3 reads TGTGCCACCAGCAGAGGTCGGGGTTCGGCAGATACGCAGTATTTT. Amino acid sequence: CATSRGRGSADTQYF.

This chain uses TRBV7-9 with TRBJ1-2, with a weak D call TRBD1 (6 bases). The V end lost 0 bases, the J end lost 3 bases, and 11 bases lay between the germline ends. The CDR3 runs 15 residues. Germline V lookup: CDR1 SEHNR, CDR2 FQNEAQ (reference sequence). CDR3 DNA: TGTGCCAGCAGCTTAGCGGGGGGCCTGGACTATGGCTACACCTTC. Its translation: CASSLAGGLDYGYTF.

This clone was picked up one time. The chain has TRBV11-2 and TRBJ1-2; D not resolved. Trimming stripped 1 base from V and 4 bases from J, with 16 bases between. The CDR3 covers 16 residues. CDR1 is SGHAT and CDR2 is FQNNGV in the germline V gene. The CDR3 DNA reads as TGTGCCAGCAGCTTAGGAGGAGGGCTGGAGTCCTATGGCTACACCTTC. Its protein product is CASSLGGGLESYGYTF.

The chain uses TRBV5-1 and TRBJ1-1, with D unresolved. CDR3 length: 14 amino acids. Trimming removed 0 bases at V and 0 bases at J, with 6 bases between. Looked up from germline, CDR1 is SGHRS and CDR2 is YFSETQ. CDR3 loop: CASSLAVLNTEAFF. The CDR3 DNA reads TGCGCCAGCAGCTTGGCGGTCCTGAACACTGAAGCTTTCTTT.

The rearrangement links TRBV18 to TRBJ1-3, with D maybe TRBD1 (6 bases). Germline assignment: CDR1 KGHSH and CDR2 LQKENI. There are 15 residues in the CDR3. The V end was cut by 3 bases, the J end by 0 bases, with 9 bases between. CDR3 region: CASSPTGSSGNTIYF. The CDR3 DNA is TGTGCCAGCTCACCTACAGGGAGCTCTGGAAACACCATATATTTT.

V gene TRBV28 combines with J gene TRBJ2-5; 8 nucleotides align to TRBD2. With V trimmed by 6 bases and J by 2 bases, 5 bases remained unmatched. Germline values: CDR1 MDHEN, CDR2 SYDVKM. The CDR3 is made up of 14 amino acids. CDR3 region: CASREAGVQETQYF. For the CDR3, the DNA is TGTGCCAGCAGAGAAGCGGGGGTGCAAGAGACCCAGTACTTC.

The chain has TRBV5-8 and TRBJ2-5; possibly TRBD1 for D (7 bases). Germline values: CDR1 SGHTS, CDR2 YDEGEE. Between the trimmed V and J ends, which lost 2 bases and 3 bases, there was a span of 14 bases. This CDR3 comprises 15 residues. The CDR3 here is CASSFRQGGKETQYF. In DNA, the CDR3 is TGTGCCAGCAGCTTCCGACAGGGAGGCAAAGAGACCCAGTACTTC.

This CDR3 is CASGLVGFSGEGTEAFF. The CDR3 DNA reads TGTGCTAGTGGTTTGGTTGGTTTTTCAGGGGAGGGCACTGAAGCTTTCTTT. This chain uses TRBV12-5 with TRBJ1-1; maybe TRBD1 (6 bases). The CDR3 is 17 amino acids. The germline V gene encodes CDR1 LGHNT and CDR2 FRNRAP. V lost 0 bases to trimming and J lost 4 bases, with 18 bases between them.

The CDR3 loop reads CASSLDIWALGDYGYTF. CDR3 bases: TGTGCCAGCAGCTTAGACATTTGGGCCCTGGGGGACTATGGCTACACCTTC. V and J are TRBV7-9 and TRBJ1-2; possibly TRBD1 for D (5 bases). The CDR3 totals 17 residues. Per germline, CDR1 SEHNR and CDR2 FQNEAQ (reference sequence). Trimming cost V 1 base and J 3 bases, with 18 bases left between them.

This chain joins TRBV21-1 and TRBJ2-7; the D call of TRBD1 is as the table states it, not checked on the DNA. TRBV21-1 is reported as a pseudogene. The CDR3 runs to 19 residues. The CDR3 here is CASSKGGTEDPATSYEQYF. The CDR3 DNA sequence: TGTGCCAGCAGCAAAGGAGGGACAGAGGATCCCGCTACTTCCTACGAGCAGTACTTC.

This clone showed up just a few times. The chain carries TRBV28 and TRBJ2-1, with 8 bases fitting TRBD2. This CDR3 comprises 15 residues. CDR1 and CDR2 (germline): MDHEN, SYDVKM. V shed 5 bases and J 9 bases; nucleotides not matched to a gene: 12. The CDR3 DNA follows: TGTGCCAGCAGTAGCGAAGCGGGAGTGGGGAGTGAGCAGTTCTTC. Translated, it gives CASSSEAGVGSEQFF.

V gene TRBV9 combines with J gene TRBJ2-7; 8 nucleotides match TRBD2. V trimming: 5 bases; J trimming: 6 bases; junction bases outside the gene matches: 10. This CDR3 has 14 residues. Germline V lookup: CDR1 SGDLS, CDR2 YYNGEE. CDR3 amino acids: CASSTSGRGFEQYF. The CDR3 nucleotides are TGTGCCAGCAGTACTAGCGGTAGGGGATTCGAGCAGTACTTC.

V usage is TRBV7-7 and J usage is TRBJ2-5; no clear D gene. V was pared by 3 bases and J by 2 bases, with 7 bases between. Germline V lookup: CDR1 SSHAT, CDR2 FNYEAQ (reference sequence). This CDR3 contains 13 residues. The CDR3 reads CASSLSGQETQYF. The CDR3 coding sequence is TGTGCCAGCAGCTTGAGTGGGCAAGAGACCCAGTACTTC.

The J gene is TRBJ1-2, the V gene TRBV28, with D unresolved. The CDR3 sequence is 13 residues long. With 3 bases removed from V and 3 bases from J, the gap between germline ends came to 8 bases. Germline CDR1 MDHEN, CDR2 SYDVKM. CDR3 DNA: TGTGCCAGCAGTTTGGCAGGAGACTATGGCTACACCTTC. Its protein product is CASSLAGDYGYTF.

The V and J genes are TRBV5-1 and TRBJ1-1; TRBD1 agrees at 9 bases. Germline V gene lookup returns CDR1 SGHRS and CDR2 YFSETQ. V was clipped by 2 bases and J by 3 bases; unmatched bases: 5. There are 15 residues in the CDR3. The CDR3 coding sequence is TGCGCCAGCAGCTTACAGGGGGCCCGAGACACTGAAGCTTTCTTT. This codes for CASSLQGARDTEAFF.

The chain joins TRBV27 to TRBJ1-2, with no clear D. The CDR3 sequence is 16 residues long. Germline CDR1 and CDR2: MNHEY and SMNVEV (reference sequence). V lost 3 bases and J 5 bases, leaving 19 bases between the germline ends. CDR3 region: CASSFDRQVPLYGYTF. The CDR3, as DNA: TGTGCCAGCAGTTTCGACCGTCAGGTACCCCTGTATGGCTACACCTTC.

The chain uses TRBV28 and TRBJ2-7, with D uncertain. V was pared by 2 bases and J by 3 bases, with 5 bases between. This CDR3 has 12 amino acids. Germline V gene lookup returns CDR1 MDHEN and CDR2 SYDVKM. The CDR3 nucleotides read TGTGCCAGCAGTTTAGGCCGCTACGAGCAGTACTTC. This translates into CASSLGRYEQYF.

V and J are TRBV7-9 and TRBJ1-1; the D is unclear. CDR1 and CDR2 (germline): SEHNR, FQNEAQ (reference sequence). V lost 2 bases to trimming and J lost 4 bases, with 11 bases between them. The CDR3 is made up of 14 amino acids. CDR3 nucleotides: TGTGCCAGCAGCTTATCGAGCTGGACCACTGAAGCTTTCTTT. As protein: CASSLSSWTTEAFF. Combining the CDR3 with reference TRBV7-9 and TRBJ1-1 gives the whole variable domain DTGVSQNPRHKITKRGQNVTFRCDPISEHNRLYWYRQTLGQGPEFLTYFQNEAQLEKSRLLSDRFSAERPKGSFSTLEIQRTEQGDSAMYLCASSLSSWTTEAFFGQGTRLTVV.

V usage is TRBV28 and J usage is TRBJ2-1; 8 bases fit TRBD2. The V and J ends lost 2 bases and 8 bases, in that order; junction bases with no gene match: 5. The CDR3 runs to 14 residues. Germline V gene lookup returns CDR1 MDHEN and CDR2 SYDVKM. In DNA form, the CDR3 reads TGTGCCAGCAGTTTAGCACTAGCGGACGATGAGCAGTTCTTC. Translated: CASSLALADDEQFF.

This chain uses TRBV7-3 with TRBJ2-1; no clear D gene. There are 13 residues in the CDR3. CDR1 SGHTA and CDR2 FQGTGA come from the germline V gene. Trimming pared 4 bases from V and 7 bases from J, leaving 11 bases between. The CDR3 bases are TGTGCCAGCAGCTCCACGGTTACGAATGAGCAGTTCTTC. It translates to CASSSTVTNEQFF. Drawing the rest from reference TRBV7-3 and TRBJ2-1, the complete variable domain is GAGVSQTPSNKVTEKGKYVELRCDPISGHTALYWYRQSLGQGPEFLIYFQGTGAADDSGLPNDRFFAVRPEGSVSTLKIQRTERGDSAVYLCASSSTVTNEQFFGPGTRLTVL.